This T cell receptor beta chain was sequenced during a study of T cells in Graves' hyperthyroidism and ophthalmopathy (dated by TCRdb to the late 2010s). Looking at the study overall: Peripheral blood samples were taken at the time of initial diagnosis, prior to any treatment. To identify distinguishing TCR V-J signatures, a discovery cohort of 95 to 100 patients was used, comprising 40 to 45 with Graves' ophthalmopathy and around 60 with stable Graves' hyperthyroidism. Prospective prediction of ophthalmopathy was tested in an independent validation cohort of fewer than 20 hyperthyroidism patients and some 17 patients who later progressed to ophthalmopathy. The 95 to 100 discovery patients were divided at random into training and test sets in a 7:3 ratio. In roughly six Graves' hyperthyroidism patients, the study also compared T-cell repertoires from thyroid tissue with T-cell repertoires from blood. After sampling, hyperthyroidism patients received methimazole starting at 30 mg daily, and ophthalmopathy patients received high-dose intravenous methylprednisolone. TCR Vbeta CDR3 sequencing of approximately 140 peripheral blood samples (around 45 ophthalmopathy, 70 to 85 hyperthyroidism and some 17 progressor patients) is reported in the paper.

This clonotype has ten or more counts. The specificity of this receptor is unknown. There are no base qualities to consult, and no much larger clone falls within one base. TCR beta CDR3 regions were amplified from RNA transcripts. For the first round of RT-PCR on the TCR CDR3, the HTBI primer set was used together with the Qiagen OneStep RT-PCR kit. Libraries were constructed in a second round of multiplex PCR, after which size selection and purification were carried out. Sequencing of the libraries was done on an Illumina HiSeq2000 using paired-end 100 bp reads. From the authors' description of their analysis: SOAPnuke was used to process the raw data, removing reads that contained adapters or uncalled bases, had a mean Phred below 15, or lacked an exact match to the constant primer or identifier. COPE v1.2.5 was used to merge high-quality paired reads, and clonotypes were defined as unique nucleotide sequences. MiTCR v1.1 was used to align the clonotypes against IMGT TRBV, TRBD and TRBJ reference segments. The analysis was restricted to V-J combinations with a frequency above 0.0001, which together covered 98% to 99.2% of the repertoires. A TCS score was defined as the ratio of F50 (clonal expansion) to E x V (chaos), with BLOSUM62-based TCRdist applied between CDR3 peptides within each V-J. Welch's t-statistics and random forest reduced roughly 530 V-J features to about 12, which were used in a naive Bayes classifier (R e1071). TCRdb handled the public reads itself, with Q25 trimming in fastp and clone calling in MiXCR, and kept productive beta chains. CDR3 protein duplicates are merged, each entry listing the most common genes and DNA. Clone size and V and J calls follow TCRdb, not the original study. The sample contains a few hundred thousand distinct CDR3 sequences, about 14% of them found a single time. Roughly 15% of the sample is taken by the ten largest.

The germline V gene supplies CDR1 MDHEN and CDR2 SYDVKM. The junction shows trimming of 3 bases on V and 3 bases on J, and the gene matches do not reach 9 bases of it. There are 17 amino acids in the CDR3, from cysteine to phenylalanine inclusive. Left in the record is the CDR3 DNA by itself, 51 bases read in frame from the first base. Hyperthyroidism patients were newly diagnosed, with disease duration under 2 months, and aged 18 to 65 years. Exclusion was applied to patients with uncontrolled infections, other autoimmune diseases, pregnancy or lactation. Diagnoses were based on clinical symptoms, serum thyroxine and TRAb, thyroid ultrasound and orbital computed tomography. Blood from progressor patients was collected at the time of first diagnosis with hyperthyroidism, before any ophthalmopathy symptoms had appeared. Ficoll-Paque density gradient centrifugation was used to isolate PBMCs from 8 to 10 ml of fresh peripheral blood. Progressor patients were initially diagnosed with Graves' hyperthyroidism and developed ophthalmopathy during follow-up. Total RNA was extracted with Trizol reagent, and quality was checked on an Agilent 2100 Bioanalyzer.

Here is what the overall study found, with its caveats: In cross-validation, a model built on a 13 V-J signature told ophthalmopathy apart from stable hyperthyroidism with less than 90% sensitivity and around 81% specificity, and in testing the same model reached 80%/75%. In validation, the model predicted progression to ophthalmopathy a median of about 5.9 months before onset, with about 64% sensitivity and roughly 73% specificity. No statistical method was used to set the sample size in advance, and investigators knew the group allocation. Most expanded thyroid clonotypes (frequency above 0.001) were also found in blood, which suggests that blood repertoires may mirror thyroid immune responses.

This TCR was sampled from a woman in her forties with Graves' hyperthyroidism that later progressed to Graves' ophthalmopathy. The chain employs TRBV28 and TRBJ2-1; 9 bases in between match TRBD2. Material: blood. The sequenced DNA: TGTGCCAGCAGTTTGTGGGGACTAGCCCGTCTCTACAATGAGCAGTTCTTC. This translates into CASSLWGLARLYNEQFF.